This T cell receptor beta chain stems from a study of blood T cell repertoires in COVID-19. Looking at the study overall: There were acute and convalescent COVID-19 samples, and they came from the United States, Italy and Spain. The cDNA or gDNA used as material had been derived from T cells, B-cell-depleted T cells, or PBMCs.

In the source study's methods: Nucleated cell number was recorded as an estimate derived from reference gene primer amplification. Method: immunoSEQ multiplex PCR; TCRdb's copy keeps in-frame clones and lacks some. That table gives V, J and clone size, and the DNA gave D and trimming. The data show more than 100,000 clones, over 75% seen once. The CDR3 is 14 residues long. V was shortened by 7 bases and J by 2 bases, with 14 bases between the two germline ends. Germline V gene data show CDR1 as SNHLY and CDR2 as FYNNEI. This clone was counted a few times. The chain has TRBV2 and TRBJ1-2; D not resolved. The source of this sequence is a woman in her 70s with acute or convalescent COVID-19. The sample taken for sequencing was peripheral blood. The chain's CDR3 is CASKSTVLNYGYTF. CDR3 coding DNA: TGTGCCAGCAAGTCTACTGTACTGAACTATGGCTACACCTTC.